Below, one T cell receptor (beta chain) is given with its context. Its antigen is still unknown. The CDR3 runs to 13 residues. V was clipped by 4 bases and J by 4 bases; unmatched bases: 2. In germline, CDR1 is SNHLY, CDR2 FYNNEI. This sample is part of a study of shared clonotypes between healthy human individuals. Points from the study as a whole: Sequencing depth was predicted to influence how clonotypes are shared among donors. Sampling covered nothing but blood. Tissue TCR repertoires likely differ from those found in blood.

Every subset had its genomic DNA shared out evenly among several immunoSEQ plates. For unsorted PBMC, roughly 0.3 ug DNA per replicate equaled roughly 30,000 T cell genomes. TCRdb keeps only in-frame clones here, not all; method: immunoSEQ multiplex PCR. The table includes 450,000 to 650,000 clones, about 80% detected once. Specimen: PBMCs. The clonotype comes from a woman between 35 and 50 years old in good health. Some clones in this sample may be carry-over from other donors' samples. This chain links TRBV2 with TRBJ2-7; 9 bases line up with TRBD2. DNA of the CDR3: TGTGCCAGCAGTGGGACTAGCGATTACGAGCAGTACTTC. This sequence encodes CASSGTSDYEQYF.